This T cell receptor (beta chain) was sequenced in a study of T-cell reconstitution after alpha-beta-depleted transplantation in children. Study-level findings and limits: Some patients' high day-60 TCRbeta diversity was attributed to recipient cells surviving conditioning. About two months after transplant, alpha-beta T cells reportedly came from several hundred expanded graft clones. T-cell counts and diversity at one year following transplant were attributed mainly to newly produced T cells.

Remarks on this clonotype: Its matching antigen is unknown.

Preparation of the TCRbeta library was carried out with unique molecular identifiers. Each CDR3 protein is one row after TCRdb ran MiXCR on the PCR reads. The top ten clones hold 95% to 98% of a sample with about 58,000 distinct CDR3 sequences, 40% to 55% of them seen once. In germline, CDR1 is SQVTM, CDR2 ANQGSEA. Trimming took off 2 bases at V and 4 bases at J, with 11 bases between the two ends. The CDR3 contains 13 residues. The source is a male patient younger than 18 who had a stem cell transplant for acute lymphoblastic leukemia, so the T cells may come from the graft donor. Sequencing used PBMCs, mostly from graft donor cells, obtained 360 days after TCRalphabeta/CD19-depleted stem cell transplant. The chain uses TRBV29-1 and TRBJ1-1; D not resolved. The CDR3: CSVERWQSTEAFF. For the CDR3, the DNA is TGCAGCGTTGAAAGGTGGCAGTCCACTGAAGCTTTCTTT.